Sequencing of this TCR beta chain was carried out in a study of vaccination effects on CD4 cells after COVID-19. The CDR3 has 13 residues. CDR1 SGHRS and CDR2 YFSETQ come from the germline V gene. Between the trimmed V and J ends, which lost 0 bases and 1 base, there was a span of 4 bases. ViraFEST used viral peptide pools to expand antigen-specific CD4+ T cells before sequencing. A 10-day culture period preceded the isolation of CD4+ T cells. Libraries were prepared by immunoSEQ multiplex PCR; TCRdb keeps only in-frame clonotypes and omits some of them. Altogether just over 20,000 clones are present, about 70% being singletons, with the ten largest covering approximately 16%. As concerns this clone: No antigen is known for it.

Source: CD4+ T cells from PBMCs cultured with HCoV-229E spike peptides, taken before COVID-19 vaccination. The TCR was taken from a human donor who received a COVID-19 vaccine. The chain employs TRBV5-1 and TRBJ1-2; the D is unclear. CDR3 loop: CASSLDVNYGYTF. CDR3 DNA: TGCGCCAGCAGCTTGGACGTTAACTATGGCTACACCTTC.